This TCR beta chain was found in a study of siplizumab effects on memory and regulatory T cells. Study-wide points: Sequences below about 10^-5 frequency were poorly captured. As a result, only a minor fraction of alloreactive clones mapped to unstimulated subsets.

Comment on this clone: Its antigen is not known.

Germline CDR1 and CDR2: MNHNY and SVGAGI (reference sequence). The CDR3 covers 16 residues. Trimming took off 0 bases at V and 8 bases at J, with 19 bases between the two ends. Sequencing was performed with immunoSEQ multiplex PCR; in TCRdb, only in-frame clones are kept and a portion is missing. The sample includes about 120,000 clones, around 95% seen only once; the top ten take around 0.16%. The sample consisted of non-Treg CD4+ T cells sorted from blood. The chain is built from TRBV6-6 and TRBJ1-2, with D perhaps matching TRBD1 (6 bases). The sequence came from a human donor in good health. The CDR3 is CASSYSGTGAMGGYTF. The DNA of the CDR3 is TGTGCCAGCAGTTACTCCGGCACGGGGGCTATGGGCGGCTACACCTTC.